The present entry profiles one T cell receptor beta chain with its context. The record originates from a study of blood T cell repertoires in COVID-19. Overall study context: Researchers got acute and convalescent COVID-19 samples from the United States, Italy and Spain.

The repertoire was sequenced with immunoSEQ multiplex PCR; TCRdb's copy has only in-frame clones and lacks some. The data show around 350,000 clones, with approximately 86% seen just once and 2.5% to 3.5% held by the top ten. This TCR was sampled from a human donor in a cohort sampled during active COVID-19. The sample consisted of peripheral blood.

CDR3 DNA: TGTGCCAGCAGCGACAGGGGGCGAATCTCCTACGAGCAGTACTTC. This translates into CASSDRGRISYEQYF. The chain recombines TRBV28 with TRBJ2-7; 10 nucleotides agree with TRBD1. J was trimmed by 0 bases and V by 6 bases; bases with no gene match: 5. The CDR3 length is 15 residues. The germline V gene encodes CDR1 MDHEN and CDR2 SYDVKM.